This T cell receptor beta chain was sequenced for a study of blood T cell repertoires in COVID-19. Looking at the study overall: The analysed material was cDNA or gDNA that came from T cells, B-cell-depleted T cells, or PBMCs.

Trimming removed 2 bases from V and 5 bases from J; junction bases left unmatched: 5. The CDR3 loop spans 15 amino acids. The germline CDR1 and CDR2 sequences are SGHAT and FQNNGV. Recruitment covered about two dozen US areas and drew participants whose ages spanned about 18 to 95 years. In Cohort 3, a recovered donor had either two negative PCRs, clearance, or symptom resolution. Authors' analysis steps: How many nucleated cells were present was estimated from reference gene primer amplification. Assay used: immunoSEQ multiplex PCR; TCRdb lists only in-frame clones, some missing. Clone size and V and J calls were adopted from that table, with D and trimming inferred from the DNA. In the table there are about 330,000 clones, more than 85% of which are singletons.

The sequencing sample was made of PBMCs or T cells enriched from blood (not recorded which). This TCR was recovered from a woman in her twenties or thirties who had recovered from COVID-19. The chain has TRBV11-2 and TRBJ1-5; 8 positions match TRBD1. The CDR3 spells CASSLTGQGDQPQHF. The CDR3 DNA is TGTGCCAGCAGCTTAACAGGACAGGGAGATCAGCCCCAGCATTTT.